Described below is a single TCR beta chain sequence and its context. The data were obtained in a study of cytomegalovirus exposure and HLA in healthy donors. PCR amplification relied on 60 Vbeta primers (plus 13 Jbeta primers). Data came from immunoSEQ multiplex PCR; TCRdb stores just in-frame clones and leaves some out. Of about 130,000 clones listed, roughly 82% are singletons. The CDR3 contains 14 residues. V was trimmed by 2 bases and J by 7 bases, leaving 11 bases between them. CDR1 is PRHDT and CDR2 is FYEKMQ in the germline V gene (reference sequence). This clonotype was sampled from a boy aged 10-17 years in good health and CMV-seronegative. The sequenced material came from PBMCs. J is TRBJ2-2 and V is TRBV13, with D maybe TRBD2 (5 bases). DNA of the CDR3: TGTGCCAGCAGCTTAAGGCTAGCAGGCGGGGAGCTGTTTTTT. As protein: CASSLRLAGGELFF.